Following are 21 T cell receptor beta chains from one sample sequenced in a study of Graves' ophthalmopathy and Graves' hyperthyroidism. Investigators amplified TCR beta CDR3 regions from RNA transcripts. The library came from an HTBI-primed first-round RT-PCR and a second-round multiplex PCR. TCRdb processed the multiplex PCR reads anew with MiXCR; each CDR3 protein has one entry. The table records about 370,000 distinct CDR3 sequences, 17% of them present only once. Sequencing input: peripheral blood. Receptors were obtained from an adult woman with stable Graves' hyperthyroidism.

The chain joins TRBV6-1 to TRBJ2-5, with TRBD2 identical over 8 bases. Germline CDR1 reads MNHNS; CDR2 reads SASEGT. CDR3 length equals 13 residues. Trimming at V came to 6 bases and at J to 5 bases, leaving 5 bases not matched to a gene. The CDR3, as DNA: TGTGCCAGCAGCGGACTAGCTCGGGAGACCCAGTACTTC. Amino acids: CASSGLARETQYF.

This clonotype was found many times. The V gene is TRBV28, the J gene TRBJ2-7; D is perhaps TRBD1 or TRBD2 (5 bases each). The germline V gene encodes CDR1 MDHEN and CDR2 SYDVKM. V lost 4 bases to trimming and J lost 6 bases, with 19 bases between them. The length of the CDR3 is 15 residues. The CDR3 is CASSSPAVLRGEQYF. The CDR3 bases are TGTGCCAGCAGTTCCCCAGCGGTCCTTAGGGGCGAGCAGTACTTC.

This clonotype was seen at least ten times. J is TRBJ1-5 and V is TRBV30; 7 bases match TRBD1. The CDR3 contains 13 residues. Germline lookup yields CDR1 GTSNPN and CDR2 SVGIG (reference sequence). Unmatched junction bases numbered 2, after V lost 1 base and J lost 5 bases. The CDR3 is CAWSGGGHQPQHF. The CDR3 DNA sequence: TGTGCCTGGAGTGGAGGGGGCCATCAGCCCCAGCATTTT.

This clonotype was observed at least ten times. V usage is TRBV6-2 or TRBV6-3 and J usage is TRBJ1-5, with 9 bases matching TRBD1. This CDR3 is 15 amino acids long. CDR1 is MNHEY, CDR2 SVGEGT, per germline. Trimming at V came to 5 bases and at J to 2 bases, leaving 4 bases not matched to a gene. CDR3 nucleotide sequence: TGTGCCAGCAGTGGGACAGGGCGTGGCAATCAGCCCCAGCATTTT. The encoded protein is CASSGTGRGNQPQHF.

The chain employs TRBV12-3 or TRBV12-4 and TRBJ1-1; D call uncertain. The CDR3 is made up of 15 amino acids. V lost 8 bases, J lost 1 base, and 17 bases lay in between. The CDR3 spells CASGGGSAGNTEAFF. The DNA of the CDR3 is TGTGCCAGCGGTGGAGGTTCGGCCGGGAACACTGAAGCTTTCTTT.

This clonotype was recorded many times. The rearrangement uses TRBV6-1 and TRBJ2-5; D is tentatively TRBD1 or TRBD2 (7 bases each). The V gene lost 3 bases and the J gene lost 5 bases, with 25 bases spanning the gap. Germline V CDR1 and CDR2: MNHNS, SASEGT. The CDR3 contains 18 residues. Here the CDR3 reads CASSDLLRWTRGPETQYF. CDR3 sequence (DNA): TGTGCCAGCAGTGATCTACTCCGTTGGACTAGGGGGCCGGAGACCCAGTACTTC.

The table lists this clonotype with a few counts. This chain uses TRBV7-2 with TRBJ2-7; 7 bases map to TRBD1. Germline V lookup: CDR1 SGHTA, CDR2 FQGNSA. V lost 7 bases to trimming and J lost 2 bases; unmatched junction nucleotides: 8. This CDR3 has 14 amino acids. The CDR3 loop reads CASTRTGHPYEQYF. The CDR3 bases are TGTGCCAGCACCAGGACAGGTCACCCCTACGAGCAGTACTTC.

This clonotype was picked up a small number of times. This chain links TRBV30 with TRBJ2-5; 8 bases map to TRBD2. Germline CDR1 GTSNPN, CDR2 SVGIG (reference sequence). There are 16 residues in the CDR3. V shed 4 bases and J 2 bases; nucleotides not matched to a gene: 12. CDR3 coding DNA: TGTGCCTGGATAGGGATCGGGAGGGGGAAACAAGAGACCCAGTACTTC. As protein: CAWIGIGRGKQETQYF.

This clonotype has at least ten counts. The chain has TRBV20-1 and TRBJ1-1; a possible D gene is TRBD1 (5 bases). The CDR3 totals 13 residues. V was trimmed by 3 bases and J by 5 bases, leaving 13 bases between them. Germline lookup yields CDR1 DFQATT and CDR2 SNEGSKA (reference sequence). The CDR3, as DNA: TGCAGTGCTAGCGGCGGGGGGTGGACTGAAGCTTTCTTT. Protein sequence: CSASGGGWTEAFF.

V usage is TRBV24-1 and J usage is TRBJ1-1; 9 bases match TRBD1. The J segment lost 3 bases and the V segment lost 8 bases, leaving 12 bases of the junction unmatched. Germline-derived CDR1 and CDR2 are KGHDR and SFDVKD. CDR3 length: 16 amino acids. CDR3 amino acids: CATMDAPGQGHTEAFF. CDR3 DNA: TGTGCCACCATGGATGCACCGGGACAGGGACACACTGAAGCTTTCTTT.

This clonotype was recorded many times. V usage is TRBV28 and J usage is TRBJ1-3; possibly TRBD1 for D (5 bases). V shed 11 bases and J shed 2 bases, with 13 bases lying between them. Germline V lookup: CDR1 MDHEN, CDR2 SYDVKM. The CDR3 is 13 amino acids. CDR3 residues: CAVVRGAGNTIYF. Here the CDR3 DNA reads TGTGCCGTCGTCCGGGGGGCTGGAAACACCATATATTTT. Full variable domain (rest looked up from reference TRBV28 and TRBJ1-3): DVKVTQSSRYLVKRTGEKVFLECVQDMDHENMFWYRQDPGLGLRLIYFSYDVKMKEKGDIPEGYSVSREKKERFSLILESASTNQTSMYLCAVVRGAGNTIYFGEGSWLTVV.

This clonotype has ten or more counts. The J gene is TRBJ2-7, the V gene TRBV6-1, with 7 bases fitting TRBD1. Germline V gene sequence: CDR1 MNHNS, CDR2 SASEGT. This CDR3 has 13 residues. After removal of 5 bases from V and 3 bases from J, the junction contained 4 bases not matched to a gene. The CDR3 is CASSKDRSYEQYF. The DNA for the CDR3 is TGTGCCAGCAGTAAGGACAGGAGCTACGAGCAGTACTTC.

This clonotype was observed at least ten times. The genes are TRBV20-1 and TRBJ2-7, with D perhaps matching TRBD1 (5 bases). Germline V gene data show CDR1 as DFQATT and CDR2 as SNEGSKA (reference sequence). The CDR3 covers 13 residues. The CDR3 loop reads CSAAVDNTYEQYF. The CDR3 DNA follows: TGCAGCGCCGCTGTGGACAACACCTACGAGCAGTACTTC.

This clonotype has ten or more counts. V is TRBV6-5 and J is TRBJ1-2, with 8 bases aligning to TRBD1. This CDR3 has 13 residues. CDR1 is MNHEY, CDR2 SVGAGI, per germline. Unmatched junction bases numbered 6, after V lost 6 bases and J lost 6 bases. The DNA for the CDR3 is TGTGCCAGCAGATCCGGACAGGGCGATGGCTACACCTTC. It specifies CASRSGQGDGYTF.

This clonotype appeared once. The chain links TRBV15 to TRBJ1-1; 7 positions agree with TRBD1. V shed 1 base, J shed 8 bases, and the junction held 7 bases outside the gene matches. In germline, CDR1 is LNHNV, CDR2 YYDKDF (reference sequence). The CDR3 extends over 14 amino acids. CDR3 DNA sequence: TGTGCCACCAGCAGAGCGGGACAGAGGACAGAAGCTTTCTTT. Protein product: CATSRAGQRTEAFF.

This clonotype was detected many times. J is TRBJ1-1 and V is TRBV6-1; D unresolved. This CDR3 region has 14 residues. The V end lost 6 bases, the J end lost 5 bases, and 16 bases lay between the germline ends. Germline CDR1 is MNHNS and CDR2 is SASEGT. The CDR3 protein is CASRQAVQDTEAFF. For the CDR3, the DNA is TGTGCCAGCAGACAAGCAGTTCAAGATACTGAAGCTTTCTTT.

This clonotype was picked up a small number of times. The gene calls are TRBV5-1 and TRBJ1-1; 7 nucleotides match TRBD1. Germline-derived CDR1 and CDR2 are SGHRS and YFSETQ. The CDR3 spans 18 residues. With V trimmed by 0 bases and J by 0 bases, 11 bases remained unmatched. The CDR3 loop reads CASSLASSTQGVNTEAFF. Here the CDR3 DNA reads TGCGCCAGCAGCTTGGCTTCCTCCACGCAGGGGGTGAACACTGAAGCTTTCTTT.

V and J are TRBV4-1 and TRBJ2-7, with 9 positions matching TRBD2. After removal of 5 bases from V and 2 bases from J, the junction contained 10 bases not matched to a gene. CDR3 size: 16 residues. CDR1 is MGHRA and CDR2 is YSYEKL in the germline V gene. CDR3 in amino acids: CASSYQLTSGTYEQYF. CDR3 DNA sequence: TGCGCCAGCAGCTATCAACTGACTAGCGGTACCTACGAGCAGTACTTC.

A word on this clonotype: Since a much larger clone is just one base distant, this may be a read error. The chain uses TRBV30 and TRBJ2-7; TRBD1 aligns across 11 bases. Trimming cost V 3 bases and J 3 bases; bases outside gene matches: 13. Per germline, CDR1 GTSNPN and CDR2 SVGIG (reference sequence). The CDR3 is made up of 17 amino acids. CDR3: CAWSPQLGQGAYYEQYF. The CDR3 DNA is TGTGCCTGGAGCCCCCAACTTGGACAGGGGGCCTACTACGAGCAGTACTTC.

This clonotype showed up many times. V is TRBV10-3 and J is TRBJ2-1; D remains ambiguous. The CDR3 has 14 amino acids. The germline V gene encodes CDR1 ENHRY and CDR2 SYGVKD. Trimming pared 1 base from V and 5 bases from J, leaving 9 bases between. As DNA, the CDR3 is TGTGCCATCAGTGAGTTTTTACAAGACAATGAGCAGTTCTTC. This gives the protein CAISEFLQDNEQFF.

This clonotype was seen many times. The rearrangement uses TRBV4-3 and TRBJ2-7, with TRBD2 identical over 9 bases. The CDR3 length is 13 residues. The V segment lost 1 base and the J segment 6 bases; nucleotides outside the gene matches: 1. CDR1 and CDR2 (germline): LGHNA, YSLEER. In nucleotides, the CDR3 is TGCGCCAGCAGCCAAGCACTAGCGGGCGAGCAGTACTTC. Translation gives CASSQALAGEQYF.